This T cell receptor beta chain was sequenced for a study of PD-1 blockade in classical Hodgkin lymphoma. Overall study findings and caveats: It was among complete responders that baseline diversity resembled that of newly diagnosed patients.

In every patient, relapse followed autologous stem cell transplantation, while exposure to brentuximab vedotin differed. Here immunoSEQ multiplex PCR was the method, and the copy in TCRdb shows in-frame clones only, minus some. The sample shows approximately 100,000 clones, roughly 92% of them seen only once. Turning to this clone: The antigen is not known.

This clonotype originated in a human donor with classical Hodgkin lymphoma. This sample comprised peripheral blood mononuclear cells (PBMCs), obtained at baseline.

CDR3 in amino acids: CASSQEPPGPGAGANVLTF. In DNA form, the CDR3 reads TGCGCCAGCAGCCAAGAACCCCCAGGTCCGGGAGCTGGGGCCAACGTCCTGACTTTC. V and J are TRBV4-1 and TRBJ2-6, with a tentative D call TRBD2 (6 bases). This CDR3 region has 19 residues. Between the trimmed V and J ends, which lost 0 bases and 2 bases, there was a span of 17 bases. Germline V gene sequence: CDR1 MGHRA, CDR2 YSYEKL.